These 29 T cell receptor beta chains share one sample of origin, sequenced in a study of neurological immune-mediated disorders. MiXCR, run by TCRdb on the 5' RACE reads, gives a single entry per CDR3 protein. The sample carries approximately 24,000 distinct CDR3 sequences, roughly 12% recorded once. The sample taken for sequencing was PBMCs. These receptors all stem from a middle-aged woman with HTLV-1-associated myelopathy (HAM/TSP).

This clonotype was seen ten or more times. This chain joins TRBV10-3 and TRBJ2-4; D ambiguous. The germline V gene has CDR1 ENHRY and CDR2 SYGVKD. The CDR3 consists of 13 residues. The V gene lost 4 bases and the J gene lost 5 bases, with 9 bases spanning the gap. This CDR3 reads CAISARTENIQYF. The CDR3, as DNA: TGTGCCATCAGTGCCCGGACCGAAAACATTCAGTACTTC.

CDR3 nucleotide sequence: TGTGCCAGCAGCTTAGTGCAGGGGGACCCCTATGGCTACACCTTC. This translates into CASSLVQGDPYGYTF. The chain uses TRBV7-8 and TRBJ1-2; the match to TRBD1 covers 7 bases. The trim removed 1 base at V and 4 bases at J, leaving 6 bases unmatched. Germline CDR1 reads SGHVS; CDR2 reads FQNEAQ. CDR3 length: 15 residues.

This clonotype came up many times. The chain combines TRBV7-9 with TRBJ1-3, with a possible D match to TRBD1 (6 bases). Looked up from germline, CDR1 is SEHNR and CDR2 is FQNEAQ (reference sequence). The CDR3 has 13 residues. The V end was cut by 5 bases, the J end by 3 bases, with 8 bases between. The CDR3 region is CASSQTGGNTIYF. The CDR3 DNA is TGTGCCAGCAGCCAGACAGGTGGAAACACCATATATTTT.

CDR3: CSDISALPTSEQYF. DNA for the CDR3: TGCAGTGATATTAGCGCATTACCTACTAGCGAGCAGTACTTC. This sequence joins TRBV20-1 and TRBJ2-7, with D possibly being TRBD2 (5 bases). Trimming pared 7 bases from V and 6 bases from J, leaving 22 bases between. The CDR3 loop spans 14 amino acids. CDR1 and CDR2 from the germline V gene are DFQATT and SNEGSKA (reference sequence).

As concerns this clonotype: No DNA is shown, since the ends of the CDR3 on it are uncertain; the CDR3 is the one TCRdb lists. The V gene is TRBV20-1, the J gene TRBJ1-5. Germline V gene data show CDR1 as DFQATT and CDR2 as SNEGSKA (reference sequence). Counting both end residues, the CDR3 totals 24 amino acids. The CDR3 loop reads CSAKTGSTDTQYFGPGGYNQPQHF.

In its sample, this clonotype was seen many times. The chain uses TRBV27 and TRBJ2-1; D gene unclear. The V gene lost 2 bases and the J gene lost 0 bases, with 5 bases spanning the gap. The CDR3 loop spans 14 amino acids. Germline V gene lookup returns CDR1 MNHEY and CDR2 SMNVEV (reference sequence). CDR3 region: CASSLRSSYNEQFF. Written as DNA, the CDR3 is TGTGCCAGCAGTTTACGGAGCTCCTACAATGAGCAGTTCTTC.

This clonotype has a count of ten or more. The chain couples TRBV3-1 to TRBJ2-1; 11 bases agree with TRBD2. Germline CDR1 and CDR2: LGHDT and YNNKEL (reference sequence). There are 17 residues in the CDR3. Losses at the gene ends were 2 bases for V and 9 bases for J; bases not matched to a gene: 12. The CDR3 loop is CASSQYGASGGFGEQFF. In DNA, the CDR3 is TGTGCCAGCAGCCAATACGGGGCTAGCGGGGGGTTCGGTGAGCAGTTCTTC.

This clonotype was detected many times. The genes are TRBV24-1 and TRBJ2-1; D tentatively fits TRBD1 or TRBD2 (5 bases each). The V and J ends lost 3 bases and 5 bases respectively, with 19 bases between them. This CDR3 contains 17 residues. Germline V lookup: CDR1 KGHDR, CDR2 SFDVKD. Written as DNA, the CDR3 is TGTGCCACCAGTGATGCTCAGTCCCGGGACGGAAACAATGAGCAGTTCTTC. Its protein product is CATSDAQSRDGNNEQFF.

Concerning this clonotype itself: This may stem from a read error, because a much larger clone lies one nucleotide away. This chain links TRBV7-2 with TRBJ2-3, with unresolved D. The CDR3 spans 11 residues. Trimming left V 7 bases short and J 9 bases short, with 11 bases between. CDR1 and CDR2 (germline): SGHTA, FQGNSA. CDR3 nucleotide sequence: TGTGCCAGCACCTATGGGTTCACGCAGTATTTT. Its protein is CASTYGFTQYF.

This clonotype was seen ten or more times. The chain is built from TRBV12-3 or TRBV12-4 and TRBJ2-6; D ambiguous. The length of the CDR3 is 13 residues. V was pared by 5 bases and J by 3 bases, with 5 bases between. The chain's CDR3 is CASSRNGANVLTF. The CDR3, as DNA: TGTGCCAGCAGTCGAAATGGGGCCAACGTCCTGACTTTC.

This clonotype was seen more than once but under ten times. This rearrangement joins TRBV28 to TRBJ2-1; D is uncertain. The CDR3 loop spans 17 amino acids. V was pared by 3 bases and J by 2 bases, with 17 bases between. In germline, CDR1 is MDHEN, CDR2 SYDVKM. The CDR3 reads CASSLSGNGDPYNEQFF. The DNA for the CDR3 is TGTGCCAGCAGTTTGAGTGGAAACGGTGACCCCTACAATGAGCAGTTCTTC. The complete variable domain, with remaining parts taken from reference TRBV28 and TRBJ2-1, reads DVKVTQSSRYLVKRTGEKVFLECVQDMDHENMFWYRQDPGLGLRLIYFSYDVKMKEKGDIPEGYSVSREKKERFSLILESASTNQTSMYLCASSLSGNGDPYNEQFFGPGTRLTVL.

There are many counts of this clonotype. V gene TRBV20-1 combines with J gene TRBJ2-4; 8 nucleotides agree with TRBD1. CDR1 DFQATT and CDR2 SNEGSKA come from the germline V gene (reference sequence). V gave up 6 bases and J gave up 4 bases; unmatched junction bases: 20. CDR3 length equals 18 residues. The CDR3 bases are TGCAGTGCCCGAACTCCAGGGGGCTTCGGGGCATTGAAAAACATTCAGTACTTC. It encodes CSARTPGGFGALKNIQYF.

There are many counts of this clonotype. V gene TRBV7-2 combines with J gene TRBJ2-7; D ambiguous. The V end was cut by 0 bases, the J end by 3 bases, with 6 bases between. Germline V lookup: CDR1 SGHTA, CDR2 FQGNSA. The CDR3 is 13 residues long. The CDR3 sequence is CASSLAVSYEQYF. The CDR3 DNA sequence: TGTGCCAGCAGCTTAGCGGTTAGCTACGAGCAGTACTTC.

This clonotype was observed at least ten times. The V and J genes are TRBV20-1 and TRBJ1-2; no clear D. CDR1 DFQATT and CDR2 SNEGSKA come from the germline V gene (reference sequence). The CDR3 consists of 13 residues. V lost 4 bases, J lost 0 bases, and 9 bases lay in between. CDR3 sequence: CSAIESSNYGYTF. Here the CDR3 DNA reads TGCAGTGCTATCGAGTCCTCTAACTATGGCTACACCTTC.

This clonotype was recorded many times. J is TRBJ1-2 and V is TRBV12-5; D is ambiguous. This CDR3 contains 13 residues. The V end was cut by 1 base, the J end by 4 bases, with 7 bases between. In germline, CDR1 is LGHNT, CDR2 FRNRAP. The CDR3 DNA reads TGTGCTAGTGGTTTGGCCCAGGTCTATGGCTACACCTTC. This translates into CASGLAQVYGYTF.

This clonotype was seen at least ten times. The chain employs TRBV7-2 and TRBJ2-7; D perhaps matches TRBD2 (6 bases). Trimming removed 3 bases from V and 0 bases from J, with 12 bases in between. The CDR3 runs 15 residues. Germline CDR1 SGHTA, CDR2 FQGNSA. Here the CDR3 reads CASSFPLEGSYEQYF. The CDR3 nucleotides read TGTGCCAGCAGCTTCCCTCTGGAGGGCTCCTACGAGCAGTACTTC.

This clonotype was observed many times. The chain uses TRBV4-2 and TRBJ2-1; tentatively, D is TRBD1 or TRBD2 (5 bases each). This CDR3 is built from 13 residues. CDR1 is LGHNA, CDR2 YNFKEQ, per germline. V was clipped by 0 bases and J by 10 bases, with 10 bases between them. The CDR3 reads CASSQDNRGEQFF. DNA for the CDR3: TGTGCCAGCAGCCAAGATAACCGGGGCGAGCAGTTCTTC.

This clonotype has at least ten counts. The V gene is TRBV20-1, the J gene TRBJ2-3; 7 bases fit TRBD2. V was pared by 4 bases and J by 2 bases, with 12 bases of the junction left unmatched. This CDR3 contains 16 residues. Germline V gene sequence: CDR1 DFQATT, CDR2 SNEGSKA (reference sequence). In nucleotides, the CDR3 is TGCAGTGCTACCCGGGGCGGGGGAGTTCTCACAGATACGCAGTATTTT. It encodes CSATRGGGVLTDTQYF.

There are many counts of this clonotype. For the CDR3, the DNA is TGTGCCAGCAGCCAAGACTCCAGAGCTAACTATGGCTACACCTTC. Residues: CASSQDSRANYGYTF. This chain joins TRBV3-1 and TRBJ1-2; D is unclear. V was clipped by 0 bases and J by 0 bases, with 8 bases between them. Germline CDR1 and CDR2: LGHDT and YNNKEL (reference sequence). The CDR3 has 15 amino acids.

This clonotype was counted at least ten times. The CDR3 loop reads CASSLDLQASSYNSPLHF. The CDR3 bases are TGCGCCAGCAGCTTGGATCTGCAGGCAAGCTCCTATAATTCACCCCTCCACTTT. The chain uses TRBV5-1 and TRBJ1-6; D unclear. The CDR3 has 18 residues. Looked up from germline, CDR1 is SGHRS and CDR2 is YFSETQ. Trimming cost V 0 bases and J 0 bases, with 13 bases left between them.

This clonotype came up many times. The chain is built from TRBV5-1 and TRBJ1-2; D is perhaps TRBD1 (6 bases). Germline-derived CDR1 and CDR2 are SGHRS and YFSETQ. There are 14 residues in the CDR3. V lost 0 bases to trimming and J lost 4 bases, with 10 bases between them. The CDR3 DNA reads as TGCGCCAGCAGCTTGGACAGGGTTGGCTATGGCTACACCTTC. Residues: CASSLDRVGYGYTF.

This clonotype has a count of ten or more. DNA for the CDR3: TGCAGTGCCGACAGTCAGATCACTGAAGCTTTCTTT. This gives the protein CSADSQITEAFF. V gene TRBV20-1 combines with J gene TRBJ1-1, with a tentative D call TRBD1 (5 bases). The CDR3 is 12 residues long. V was clipped by 6 bases and J by 4 bases, with 12 bases between them. Germline assignment: CDR1 DFQATT and CDR2 SNEGSKA (reference sequence).

The sample holds many counts of this clonotype. The chain employs TRBV5-1 and TRBJ1-1, with no clear D. CDR1 SGHRS and CDR2 YFSETQ come from the germline V gene. This CDR3 has 14 amino acids. V lost 0 bases and J 2 bases, leaving 8 bases between the germline ends. The CDR3 nucleotides read TGCGCCAGCAGCTTGGGAGAGATCAACACTGAAGCTTTCTTT. This gives the protein CASSLGEINTEAFF.

This clonotype has at least ten counts. The rearrangement links TRBV3-1 to TRBJ2-1; no clear D. Trimming pared 0 bases from V and 2 bases from J, leaving 11 bases between. Germline values: CDR1 LGHDT, CDR2 YNNKEL (reference sequence). This CDR3 contains 16 residues. The CDR3 loop reads CASSQDGDVTYNEQFF. For the CDR3, the DNA is TGTGCCAGCAGCCAAGATGGAGACGTAACCTACAATGAGCAGTTCTTC.

The chain recombines TRBV20-1 with TRBJ1-1; 8 nucleotides agree with TRBD1. In germline, CDR1 is DFQATT, CDR2 SNEGSKA (reference sequence). With V trimmed by 0 bases and J by 5 bases, 5 bases remained unmatched. The CDR3 length is 14 residues. CDR3 in DNA: TGCAGTGCTAGAGATCAGGGGGCGCATACTGAAGCTTTCTTT. This codes for CSARDQGAHTEAFF.

At least ten counts were recorded for this clonotype. J is TRBJ2-7 and V is TRBV27, with D maybe TRBD2 (5 bases). From germline, CDR1 is MNHEY and CDR2 SMNVEV (reference sequence). CDR3 length equals 13 residues. Trimming took off 5 bases at V and 4 bases at J, with 12 bases between the two ends. CDR3 in DNA: TGTGCCAGCAGTCCCCGGGGAGCTTACGAGCAGTACTTC. Translating it yields CASSPRGAYEQYF.

This clonotype was detected ten times or more. This chain links TRBV5-1 with TRBJ1-4, with 11 bases lining up with TRBD1. The CDR3 runs 16 residues. The V segment lost 2 bases and the J segment 5 bases; nucleotides outside the gene matches: 5. CDR1 is SGHRS and CDR2 is YFSETQ in the germline V gene. In nucleotides, the CDR3 is TGCGCCAGCAGCTTCTTTGGGACAGGGGGAAATGAAAAACTGTTTTTT. Translation gives CASSFFGTGGNEKLFF.

This clonotype came up many times. Written as DNA, the CDR3 is TGTGCCAGCAGCTTGACCGAATTAGGGGAGCAGTTCTTC. It codes for CASSLTELGEQFF. The V and J genes are TRBV5-6 and TRBJ2-1; no firm D call. The germline CDR1 and CDR2 sequences are SGHDT and YYEEEE. V was trimmed by 1 base and J by 10 bases, leaving 12 bases between them. CDR3 size: 13 residues.

This clonotype was seen ten or more times. The chain couples TRBV24-1 to TRBJ2-1; no definite D call. Germline V gene lookup returns CDR1 KGHDR and CDR2 SFDVKD. The CDR3 has 14 amino acids. The germline V and J ends were trimmed by 2 bases and 9 bases, with 13 bases remaining between them. The CDR3: CATSDSTRPGEQFF. The CDR3 DNA reads TGTGCCACCAGTGATTCTACGAGACCCGGTGAGCAGTTCTTC.